This entry concerns a single T cell receptor (beta chain). Adult allogeneic hematopoietic cell transplant recipients with steroid-refractory graft-versus-host disease were prospectively enrolled for research autopsy. Trimming pared 8 bases from V and 3 bases from J, leaving 11 bases between. The CDR3 totals 14 residues. CDR1 and CDR2 (germline): MNHEY, SVGAGI. The data derive from a study of tissue T cells after allogeneic stem cell transplantation. Libraries were prepared by immunoSEQ multiplex PCR; TCRdb keeps only in-frame clonotypes and omits some of them. The sample carries around 3,100 clones, 64% recorded once.

The sequence came from a male patient of 60 years or more with steroid-refractory graft-versus-host disease after an allogeneic stem cell transplant. The T cells may partly be graft donor cells. The rearrangement links TRBV6-5 to TRBJ1-6; D uncertain. The sequencing used jejunal tissue, collected at autopsy. CDR3 coding DNA: TGTGCCAGCGTCGGCAGTAACTATAATTCACCCCTCCACTTT. Protein: CASVGSNYNSPLHF.